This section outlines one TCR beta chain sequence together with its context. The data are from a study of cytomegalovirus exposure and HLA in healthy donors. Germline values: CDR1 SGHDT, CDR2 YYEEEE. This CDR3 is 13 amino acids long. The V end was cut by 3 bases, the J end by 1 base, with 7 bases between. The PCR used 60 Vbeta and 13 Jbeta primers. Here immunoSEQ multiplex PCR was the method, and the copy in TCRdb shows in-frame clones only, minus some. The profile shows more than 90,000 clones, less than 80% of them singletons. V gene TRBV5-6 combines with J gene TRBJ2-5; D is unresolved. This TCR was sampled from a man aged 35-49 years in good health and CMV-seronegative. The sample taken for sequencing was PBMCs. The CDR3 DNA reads TGTGCCAGCAGCTGGGCGCGCCAAGAGACCCAGTACTTC. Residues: CASSWARQETQYF.